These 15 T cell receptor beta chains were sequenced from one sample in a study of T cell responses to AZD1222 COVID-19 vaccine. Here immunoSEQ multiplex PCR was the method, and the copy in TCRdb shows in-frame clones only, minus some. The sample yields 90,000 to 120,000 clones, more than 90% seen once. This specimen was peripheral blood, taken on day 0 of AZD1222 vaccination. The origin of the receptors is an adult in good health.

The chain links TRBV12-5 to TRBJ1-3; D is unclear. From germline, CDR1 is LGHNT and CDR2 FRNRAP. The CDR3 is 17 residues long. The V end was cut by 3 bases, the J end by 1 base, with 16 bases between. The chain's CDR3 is CASGFSLRVSSGNTIYF. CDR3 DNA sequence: TGTGCTAGTGGTTTTTCGTTAAGGGTTTCGTCTGGAAACACCATATATTTT.

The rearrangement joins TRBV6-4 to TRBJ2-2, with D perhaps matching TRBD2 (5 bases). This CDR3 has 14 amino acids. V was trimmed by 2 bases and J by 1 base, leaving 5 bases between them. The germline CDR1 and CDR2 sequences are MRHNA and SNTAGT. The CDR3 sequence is CASSDSGNTGELFF. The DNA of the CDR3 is TGTGCCAGCAGTGACAGCGGGAACACCGGGGAGCTGTTTTTT.

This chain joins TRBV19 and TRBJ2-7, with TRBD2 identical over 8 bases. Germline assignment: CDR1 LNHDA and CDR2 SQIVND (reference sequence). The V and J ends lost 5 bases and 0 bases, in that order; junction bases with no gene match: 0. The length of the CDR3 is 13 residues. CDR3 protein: CASSAGGSYEQYF. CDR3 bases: TGTGCCAGTAGTGCGGGGGGCTCCTACGAGCAGTACTTC.

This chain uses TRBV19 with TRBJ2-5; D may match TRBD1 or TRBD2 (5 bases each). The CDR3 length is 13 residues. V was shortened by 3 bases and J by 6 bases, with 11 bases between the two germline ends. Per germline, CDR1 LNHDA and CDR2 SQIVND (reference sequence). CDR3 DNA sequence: TGTGCCAGTAGTATCGCAGGGACGAAGACCCAGTACTTC. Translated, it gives CASSIAGTKTQYF.

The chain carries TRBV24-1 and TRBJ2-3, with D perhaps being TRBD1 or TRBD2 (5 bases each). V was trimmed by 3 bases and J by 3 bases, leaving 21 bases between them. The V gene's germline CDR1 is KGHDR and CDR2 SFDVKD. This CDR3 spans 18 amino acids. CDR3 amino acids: CATSDPSREFGRTDTQYF. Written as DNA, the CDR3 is TGTGCCACCAGTGATCCCAGCAGGGAGTTTGGGCGAACAGATACGCAGTATTTT.

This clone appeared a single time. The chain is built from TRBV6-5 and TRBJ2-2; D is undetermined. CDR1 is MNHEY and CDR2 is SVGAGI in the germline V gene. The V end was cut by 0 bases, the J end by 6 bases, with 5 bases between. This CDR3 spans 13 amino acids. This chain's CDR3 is CASSYSLAGELFF. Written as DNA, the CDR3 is TGTGCCAGCAGTTACTCTTTGGCCGGGGAGCTGTTTTTT.

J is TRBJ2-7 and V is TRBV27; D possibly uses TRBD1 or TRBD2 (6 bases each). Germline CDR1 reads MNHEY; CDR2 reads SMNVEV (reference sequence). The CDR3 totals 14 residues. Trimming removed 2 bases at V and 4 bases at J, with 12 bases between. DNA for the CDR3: TGTGCCAGCAGTTTAATAGGAGGGGGGTACGAGCAGTACTTC. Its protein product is CASSLIGGGYEQYF.

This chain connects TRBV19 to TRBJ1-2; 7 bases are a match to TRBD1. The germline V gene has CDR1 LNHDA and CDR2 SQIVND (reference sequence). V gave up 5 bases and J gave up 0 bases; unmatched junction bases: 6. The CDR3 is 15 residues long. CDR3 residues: CASSRDREANYGYTF. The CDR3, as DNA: TGTGCCAGTAGTCGCGACAGGGAAGCTAACTATGGCTACACCTTC.

DNA of the CDR3: TGCGCCAGCAGCTTATTTTCGGTGAACACTGAAGCTTTCTTT. Its protein is CASSLFSVNTEAFF. The chain couples TRBV5-1 to TRBJ1-1; D is uncertain. V lost 2 bases and J lost 0, with 8 bases in between. Germline CDR1 SGHRS, CDR2 YFSETQ. CDR3 size: 14 residues.

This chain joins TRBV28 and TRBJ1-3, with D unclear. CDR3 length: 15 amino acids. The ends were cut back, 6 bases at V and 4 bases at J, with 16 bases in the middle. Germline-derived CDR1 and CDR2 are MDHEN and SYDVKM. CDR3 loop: CASSLTSDRGNTIYF. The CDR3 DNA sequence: TGTGCCAGCAGCCTGACATCGGATCGAGGAAACACCATATATTTT.

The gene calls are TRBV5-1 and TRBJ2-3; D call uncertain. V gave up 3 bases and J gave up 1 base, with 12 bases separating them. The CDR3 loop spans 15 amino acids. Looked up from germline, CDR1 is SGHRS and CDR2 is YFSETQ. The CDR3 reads CASSSLRSGTDTQYF. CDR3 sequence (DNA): TGCGCCAGCAGCTCGCTTCGGTCTGGCACAGATACGCAGTATTTT.

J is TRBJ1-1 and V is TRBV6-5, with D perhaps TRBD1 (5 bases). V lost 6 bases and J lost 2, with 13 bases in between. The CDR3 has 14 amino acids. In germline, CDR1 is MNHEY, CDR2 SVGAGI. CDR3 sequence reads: CASRRRQTNTEAFF. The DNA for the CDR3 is TGTGCCAGCAGAAGGAGACAGACAAACACTGAAGCTTTCTTT.

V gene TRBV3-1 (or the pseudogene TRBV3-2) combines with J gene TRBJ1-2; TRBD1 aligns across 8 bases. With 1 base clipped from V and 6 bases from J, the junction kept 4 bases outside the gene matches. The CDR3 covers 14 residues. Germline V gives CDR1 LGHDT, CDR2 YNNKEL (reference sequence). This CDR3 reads CASSQVSGGDGYTF. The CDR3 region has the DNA TGTGCCAGCAGCCAAGTATCAGGGGGCGATGGCTACACCTTC.

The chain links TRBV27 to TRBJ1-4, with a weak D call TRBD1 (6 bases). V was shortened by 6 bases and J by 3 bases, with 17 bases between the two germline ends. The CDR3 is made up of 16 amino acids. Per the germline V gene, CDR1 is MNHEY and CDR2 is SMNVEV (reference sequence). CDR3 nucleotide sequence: TGTGCCAGCAGACTGAGGGGGGCCCCATCTAATGAAAAACTGTTTTTT. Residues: CASRLRGAPSNEKLFF.

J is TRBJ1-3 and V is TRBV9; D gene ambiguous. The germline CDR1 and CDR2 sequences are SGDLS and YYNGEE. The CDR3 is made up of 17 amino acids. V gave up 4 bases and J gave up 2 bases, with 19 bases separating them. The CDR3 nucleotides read TGTGCCAGCAGCCGAGGACGGGAGGGAGGAACTGGAAACACCATATATTTT. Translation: CASSRGREGGTGNTIYF.